This is a list of T cell receptor beta chains from one sample in a study of shared clonotypes between healthy human individuals. Profiled with immunoSEQ multiplex PCR; TCRdb holds only in-frame clones, not every one. The table lists 2 million to 2.5 million clones, 85% to 95% of them singletons. Specimen: naive CD4+ T cells from PBMCs. Receptors originate from a young man in good health. Some clones in this sample may be carry-over from other donors' samples. Each CDR3 is given with its conserved first and last residue. D genes are given only for firm matches. Size values are once, few and many counts, or a class for expanded clones, and some rows have none.

d_gene,abundance,len,j_gene,v_gene,CDR3aa,CDR3nt
NA,NA,15,TRBJ2-7,TRBV11-2,CASSPQSYLLREQYF,TGTGCCAGCAGCCCCCAGTCCTATCTACTACGGGAGCAGTACTTC
TRBD1,NA,14,TRBJ2-7,TRBV7-9,CASSRKQGIHEQYF,TGTGCCAGCAGCCGCAAACAGGGGATCCACGAGCAGTACTTC
TRBD2,NA,18,TRBJ2-1,TRBV11-2,CASRPGGRALPIYNEQFF,TGTGCCAGCCGCCCCGGCGGGAGGGCCCTCCCAATCTACAATGAGCAGTTCTTC
NA,NA,14,TRBJ1-6,TRBV4-1,CASSQAPGNSPLHF,TGCGCCAGCAGCCAAGCTCCAGGGAATTCACCCCTCCACTTT
NA,few,15,TRBJ1-1,TRBV29-1,CSVDPTQGPGTEAFF,TGCAGCGTTGATCCGACCCAGGGGCCCGGCACTGAAGCTTTCTTT
NA,NA,18,TRBJ1-3,TRBV11-2,CASSLDGSYSSSGNTIYF,TGTGCCAGCAGCTTAGACGGGTCATACTCGAGCTCTGGAAACACCATATATTTT
NA,NA,14,TRBJ2-7,TRBV27,CASSRKGSSYEQYF,TGTGCCAGCAGTCGAAAGGGGTCCTCCTACGAGCAGTACTTC
NA,NA,14,TRBJ2-1,TRBV27,CASAQGTTHNEQFF,TGTGCCAGCGCCCAGGGAACAACCCACAATGAGCAGTTCTTC
TRBD1,NA,14,TRBJ1-5,TRBV5-6,CASSSPGQGSSEHF,TGTGCCAGCAGCTCCCCAGGACAGGGTTCTTCGGAGCATTTT
NA,NA,14,TRBJ1-1,TRBV11-3,CASSARTPNTEAFF,TGTGCCAGCAGCGCCAGGACACCGAACACTGAAGCTTTCTTT
NA,NA,15,TRBJ2-7,TRBV28,CASSPPGVVGYEQYF,TGTGCCAGCAGTCCTCCGGGAGTAGTGGGCTACGAGCAGTACTTC
NA,NA,14,TRBJ2-1,TRBV10-1,CASSESAGGNEQFF,TGCGCCAGCAGTGAGTCAGCCGGGGGCAATGAGCAGTTCTTC
TRBD2,NA,15,TRBJ2-7,TRBV10-3,CAISEASGSFYEQYF,TGTGCCATCAGTGAGGCGAGCGGGAGCTTTTACGAGCAGTACTTC
NA,NA,14,TRBJ2-5,TRBV5-1,CASRGDRAQETQYF,TGCGCCAGCCGGGGGGACAGAGCCCAAGAGACCCAGTACTTC
TRBD2,once,15,TRBJ2-1,TRBV2,CASRRGREAYNEQFF,TGTGCCAGCAGACGTGGGCGGGAGGCCTACAATGAGCAGTTCTTC
NA,NA,14,TRBJ1-2,TRBV7-3,CASSLGGASDGYTF,TGTGCCAGCAGCCTTGGAGGTGCTAGCGATGGCTACACCTTC
NA,NA,14,TRBJ2-2,TRBV9,CASSDRLGTGELFF,TGTGCCAGCAGCGACAGATTGGGCACCGGGGAGCTGTTTTTT
NA,NA,15,TRBJ2-1,TRBV7-3,CASSPQETSYNEQFF,TGTGCCAGCAGCCCTCAGGAAACCTCCTACAATGAGCAGTTCTTC
NA,NA,16,TRBJ1-2,TRBV7-2,CASTSYPGGSNYGYTF,TGTGCCAGCACCTCATACCCCGGGGGCTCCAACTATGGCTACACCTTC
NA,NA,16,TRBJ1-5,TRBV7-3,CASSWPAGGSNQPQHF,TGTGCCAGCAGCTGGCCGGCAGGAGGCAGCAATCAGCCCCAGCATTTT
NA,NA,14,TRBJ1-5,TRBV19,CASKFPYSNQPQHF,TGTGCCAGTAAATTCCCGTATAGCAATCAGCCCCAGCATTTT
NA,NA,13,TRBJ2-5,TRBV6-5,CASSKRPQETQYF,TGTGCCAGCAGTAAGAGACCGCAAGAGACCCAGTACTTC
NA,NA,15,TRBJ2-7,TRBV30,CAWSTYRGGSYEQYF,TGTGCCTGGAGTACTTACAGGGGGGGTTCCTACGAGCAGTACTTC
NA,NA,13,TRBJ1-1,TRBV10-1,CASSESRRAEAFF,TGCGCCAGCAGTGAGTCCCGCAGGGCTGAAGCTTTCTTT
NA,NA,14,TRBJ2-7,TRBV7-2,CASSVRGGLLEQYF,TGTGCCAGCAGTGTGAGGGGCGGGCTCCTCGAGCAGTACTTC
TRBD1,NA,17,TRBJ1-1,TRBV11-2,CASSPARDSERNTEAFF,TGTGCCAGCAGCCCAGCCCGGGACAGCGAAAGAAACACTGAAGCTTTCTTT
TRBD2,NA,16,TRBJ2-2,TRBV9,CASSVGGFRNTGELFF,TGTGCCAGCAGCGTGGGGGGGTTCCGGAACACCGGGGAGCTGTTTTTT
NA,NA,15,TRBJ1-5,TRBV28,CASGDGQYSNQPQHF,TGTGCCAGCGGGGATGGACAGTATAGCAATCAGCCCCAGCATTTT
NA,NA,13,TRBJ2-1,TRBV18,CASSSSSNNEQFF,TGTGCCAGCTCATCGAGCAGTAACAATGAGCAGTTCTTC
NA,NA,14,TRBJ1-2,TRBV5-1,CASSLSGEGYGYTF,TGCGCCAGCAGCTTGTCAGGGGAGGGCTATGGCTACACCTTC
NA,NA,15,TRBJ2-7,TRBV5-1,CASSFGRSPVYEQYF,TGCGCCAGCAGCTTCGGGCGATCTCCTGTTTACGAGCAGTACTTC
NA,NA,15,TRBJ1-1,TRBV28,CASSLAAQLNTEAFF,TGTGCCAGCAGTTTGGCGGCACAATTGAACACTGAAGCTTTCTTT
NA,NA,14,TRBJ2-7,TRBV18,CASSPGSTLGEQYF,TGTGCCAGCTCACCGGGCTCCACCTTGGGGGAGCAGTACTTC
NA,once,14,TRBJ1-3,TRBV5-1,CASSPGGDGNTIYF,TGCGCCAGCAGCCCAGGAGGTGACGGAAACACCATATATTTT
NA,NA,17,TRBJ2-7,TRBV15,CATSREGILQRDYEQYF,TGTGCCACCAGCAGAGAGGGGATCTTACAGAGAGACTACGAGCAGTACTTC
TRBD1,NA,13,TRBJ2-3,TRBV6-5,CASGQGWGDTQYF,TGTGCCAGCGGACAGGGGTGGGGAGATACGCAGTATTTT
NA,NA,13,TRBJ2-2,TRBV6-4,CASSDSGSGELFF,TGTGCCAGCAGTGACTCAGGGTCCGGGGAGCTGTTTTTT
TRBD2,NA,16,TRBJ2-3,TRBV7-9,CASSLRGAGNTDTQYF,TGTGCCAGCTCGCTACGCGGAGCGGGAAACACAGATACGCAGTATTTT
TRBD1,once,15,TRBJ1-2,TRBV6-1,CAGNSGTAQNYGYTF,TGTGCCGGAAACTCCGGGACAGCGCAAAACTATGGCTACACCTTC
NA,NA,13,TRBJ1-2,TRBV5-1,CASSPGPLVSYTF,TGCGCCAGCAGCCCTGGGCCCCTTGTAAGCTACACCTTC
NA,NA,15,TRBJ2-5,TRBV5-1,CASSLRRDRGETQYF,TGCGCCAGCAGCTTGCGCAGGGATAGGGGAGAGACCCAGTACTTC
NA,once,13,TRBJ2-1,TRBV28,CASSLRQNNEQFF,TGTGCCAGCAGTTTAAGGCAAAACAATGAGCAGTTCTTC
NA,NA,15,TRBJ1-2,TRBV5-1,CASSYTGPRDYGYTF,TGCGCCAGCAGCTATACAGGGCCCAGGGACTATGGCTACACCTTC
TRBD1,NA,11,TRBJ2-1,TRBV29-1,CSVEADRGLFF,TGCAGCGTTGAAGCTGACAGGGGACTGTTCTTC
NA,NA,15,TRBJ2-4,TRBV5-6,CASSQQTLAKNIQYF,TGTGCCAGCAGCCAACAGACGCTAGCCAAAAACATTCAGTACTTC
NA,NA,10,TRBJ2-7,TRBV20-1,CSAKGYEQYF,TGCAGTGCTAAGGGCTACGAGCAGTACTTC
TRBD1,NA,13,TRBJ1-1,TRBV5-4,CASSFDREDEAFF,TGTGCCAGCAGCTTCGACAGGGAAGATGAAGCTTTCTTT
NA,NA,15,TRBJ2-6,TRBV6-5,CASSFSGSGANVLTF,TGTGCCAGCAGTTTCTCGGGCTCTGGGGCCAACGTCCTGACTTTC
NA,NA,10,TRBJ2-1,TRBV2,CASSVDEQFF,TGTGCCAGCAGTGTGGATGAGCAGTTCTTC
TRBD1,NA,14,TRBJ1-5,TRBV6-5,CASSAGQGLQPQHF,TGTGCCAGCAGTGCGGGACAGGGGCTCCAGCCCCAGCATTTT
TRBD1,NA,17,TRBJ1-2,TRBV28,CASSSNRDRGLNYGYTF,TGTGCCAGCAGTTCGAACCGGGACAGGGGGTTAAACTATGGCTACACCTTC
NA,NA,15,TRBJ1-2,TRBV28,CASSFTGSPNYGYTF,TGTGCCAGCAGTTTTACAGGGTCCCCCAACTATGGCTACACCTTC
NA,NA,11,TRBJ2-7,TRBV6-6,CASSLKYEQYF,TGTGCCAGCAGTTTGAAGTACGAGCAGTACTTC
NA,once,16,TRBJ1-2,TRBV11-2,CASSLRGHKINYGYTF,TGTGCCAGCAGCCTTAGGGGACACAAGATTAACTATGGCTACACCTTC
NA,NA,13,TRBJ2-5,TRBV2,CASCREQEETQYF,TGTGCCAGCTGCCGGGAACAGGAGGAGACCCAGTACTTC
TRBD1,once,14,TRBJ2-7,TRBV5-6,CASSLLRGRYEQYF,TGTGCCAGCAGCTTGTTGAGGGGGCGCTACGAGCAGTACTTC
NA,NA,19,TRBJ1-3,TRBV4-1,CASSQEFRWGPISGNTIYF,TGCGCCAGCAGCCAAGAATTTCGGTGGGGACCGATCTCTGGAAACACCATATATTTT
NA,NA,14,TRBJ2-2,TRBV7-6,CASSPGVRSGELFF,TGTGCCAGCAGCCCAGGGGTTAGGTCCGGGGAGCTGTTTTTT
NA,NA,15,TRBJ1-3,TRBV5-8,CASSLGQFSGNTIYF,TGTGCCAGCAGCTTGGGACAGTTTTCTGGAAACACCATATATTTT